The 22 T cell receptor beta chains presented below share a single source sample, sequenced in a study of T cells expressing NK-cell markers. From its re-call of the 5' RACE reads, TCRdb lists each CDR3 protein once, without DNA. The sample spans about 460,000 distinct CDR3 sequences; the ten largest clones claim approximately 1.5%. Sequenced input: blood T cells: a sorted CD56 or NKG2C T cell subset, CD4+ or CD8+ T cells, or bulk PBMC T cells (not recorded which). The receptors come from a woman aged 45-59 years in good health.

The V and J genes are TRBV5-1 and TRBJ2-3. Germline V gives CDR1 SGHRS, CDR2 YFSETQ. This CDR3 comprises 13 residues. CDR3 loop: CASSLRVTGTQYF.

V and J are TRBV20-1 and TRBJ1-2; absent DNA, TCRdb's TRBD1 call cannot be checked. Looked up from germline, CDR1 is DFQATT and CDR2 is SNEGSKA (reference sequence). The CDR3 is 12 residues long. CDR3 residues: CSARTAGDGYTF.

The chain recombines TRBV28 with TRBJ2-5; the D call of TRBD2 rests on TCRdb alone, since no DNA is present to check it. Looked up from germline, CDR1 is MDHEN and CDR2 is SYDVKM. This CDR3 contains 17 residues. The CDR3 sequence: CASNSAGPRNPQETQYF.

The V and J genes are TRBV5-1 and TRBJ2-3. Germline V lookup: CDR1 SGHRS, CDR2 YFSETQ. The CDR3 extends over 15 amino acids. The CDR3 here is CASSLDLASTDTQYF.

The chain links TRBV12-3 or TRBV12-4 to TRBJ1-6; TCRdb reports TRBD1, a call that lacks DNA to check it against. The CDR3 is made up of 13 amino acids. The CDR3 loop is CASRPQGNSPLHF.

The J gene is TRBJ2-7, the V gene TRBV12-3 or TRBV12-4. The length of the CDR3 is 16 residues. The CDR3 sequence: CASSLDSYKSMREQYF.

CDR3: CASSLAGREETQYF. The chain links TRBV5-4 to TRBJ2-5; TCRdb reports TRBD1, a call that lacks DNA to check it against. Looked up from germline, CDR1 is SGHNT and CDR2 is YYREEE (reference sequence). There are 14 residues in the CDR3. Full variable domain (remainder filled in from reference TRBV5-4 and TRBJ2-5): ETGVTQSPTHLIKTRGQQVTLRCSSQSGHNTVSWYQQALGQGPQFIFQYYREEENGRGNFPPRFSGLQFPNYSSELNVNALELDDSALYLCASSLAGREETQYFGPGTRLLVL.

The chain is built from TRBV24-1 and TRBJ1-2; the TRBD1 assignment by TCRdb is unverifiable without DNA. CDR3 size: 14 residues. CDR1 KGHDR and CDR2 SFDVKD come from the germline V gene. This CDR3 reads CATSDQTGDYGYTF.

The J gene is TRBJ2-1, the V gene TRBV24-1; TCRdb lists TRBD1, though no DNA is available to test this call. This CDR3 comprises 14 residues. CDR1 is KGHDR and CDR2 is SFDVKD in the germline V gene. The CDR3 reads CATSDVDRHNEQFF.

The chain carries TRBV7-9 and TRBJ2-1; TCRdb designates TRBD2, a call that cannot be tested without DNA. The CDR3 runs 16 residues. CDR1 and CDR2 from the germline V gene are SEHNR and FQNEAQ (reference sequence). CDR3 region: CASSGGALAGGNEQFF.

The chain carries TRBV29-1 and TRBJ1-1. The CDR3 sequence is 15 residues long. Germline assignment: CDR1 SQVTM and CDR2 ANQGSEA. The CDR3 sequence: CSVIRTRLENTEAFF.

This chain links TRBV10-3 with TRBJ1-2. The CDR3 spans 14 residues. The V gene's germline CDR1 is ENHRY and CDR2 SYGVKD. CDR3 sequence: CAISEGLNNYGYTF.

The genes are TRBV7-2 and TRBJ2-5; TCRdb proposes TRBD1, but this gene call is untestable without DNA. In germline, CDR1 is SGHTA, CDR2 FQGNSA. The CDR3 covers 14 residues. This CDR3 is CASSLQGGEETQYF.

The genes are TRBV15 and TRBJ2-4; no DNA is available, so the TRBD2 call from TCRdb remains unchecked. Germline CDR1 LNHNV, CDR2 YYDKDF (reference sequence). The CDR3 runs 17 residues. CDR3 amino acids: CATSREVSGRAANIQYF.

The chain has TRBV9 and TRBJ2-7; TCRdb's assignment of TRBD2 cannot be checked, as there is no DNA. This CDR3 region has 17 residues. Germline CDR1 and CDR2: SGDLS and YYNGEE. Here the CDR3 reads CASSVVAGSVYPSEQYF.

V gene TRBV6-1 combines with J gene TRBJ2-1. CDR1 MNHNS and CDR2 SASEGT come from the germline V gene. The CDR3 has 12 amino acids. The CDR3 reads CASSASANEQFF.

The chain uses TRBV12-3 or TRBV12-4 and TRBJ2-1; TCRdb's D gene call, TRBD2, goes unchecked for lack of DNA. CDR3 length: 14 amino acids. CDR3 sequence: CASSGGLAGWEQFF.

The chain joins TRBV5-5 to TRBJ2-3; TCRdb's D gene call, TRBD1, goes unchecked for lack of DNA. Germline V gene sequence: CDR1 SGHKS, CDR2 YYEKEE (reference sequence). This CDR3 is built from 18 residues. The CDR3 protein is CASSLDSWTGINTDTQYF.

This sequence joins TRBV5-1 and TRBJ2-2; TCRdb's D call, TRBD1, is unchecked because there is no DNA. The CDR3 runs to 16 residues. Germline CDR1 SGHRS, CDR2 YFSETQ. CDR3 in amino acids: CASSPFGGLGTGELFF.

The J gene is TRBJ1-1, the V gene TRBV10-3; as DNA is missing, the TRBD1 call by TCRdb cannot be tested. The CDR3 is made up of 15 amino acids. Per the germline V gene, CDR1 is ENHRY and CDR2 is SYGVKD. This CDR3 reads CAISPGQQGGTEAFF.

This chain joins TRBV14 and TRBJ2-1; as DNA is missing, the TRBD1 call by TCRdb cannot be tested. The germline CDR1 and CDR2 sequences are SGHDN and FVKESK. The CDR3 runs to 13 residues. The CDR3 protein is CASSPSRGNEQFF.

The CDR3 sequence: CARTGSNEQYF. This chain links TRBV19 with TRBJ2-7; the TCRdb D gene call, TRBD1, has no DNA to confirm it. CDR1 LNHDA and CDR2 SQIVND come from the germline V gene (reference sequence). The CDR3 has 11 amino acids.